This TCR beta chain came from a study of identifying expanded T cells in peripheral blood. Overall study results and limits: Roughly two-week clone count variance significantly increased as total template count grew.

Sequencing was performed with immunoSEQ multiplex PCR; in TCRdb, only in-frame clones are kept and a portion is missing. Of 75,000 to 90,000 clones detected, 84% appear once; the ten largest clones hold around a sixth. No infections or other immune events were documented during collection. The count of this clone is one. What it binds is not known. The CDR3 length is 13 residues. The V gene's germline CDR1 is MNHEY and CDR2 SVGAGI. V dropped 6 bases and J dropped 3; count of bases not matched to a gene: 2. Sequenced material: blood. The receptor was derived from a person aged 18 to 75 in good health. V and J are TRBV6-5 and TRBJ2-5, with 9 bases fitting TRBD1. The DNA for the CDR3 is TGTGCCAGCAGAAGGACAGGGGAAGAGACCCAGTACTTC. Its protein product is CASRRTGEETQYF.